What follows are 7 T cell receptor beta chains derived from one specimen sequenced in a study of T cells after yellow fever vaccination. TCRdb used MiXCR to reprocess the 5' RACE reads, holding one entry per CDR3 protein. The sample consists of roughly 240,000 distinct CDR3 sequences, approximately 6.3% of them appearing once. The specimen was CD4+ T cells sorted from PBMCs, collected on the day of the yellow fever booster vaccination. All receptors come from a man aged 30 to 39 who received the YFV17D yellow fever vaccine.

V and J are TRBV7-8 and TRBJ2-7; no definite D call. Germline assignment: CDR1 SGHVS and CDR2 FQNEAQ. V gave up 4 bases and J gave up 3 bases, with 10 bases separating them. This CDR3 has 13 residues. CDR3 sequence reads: CASSYLDHYEQYF. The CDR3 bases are TGTGCCAGCAGCTACTTGGACCACTACGAGCAGTACTTC. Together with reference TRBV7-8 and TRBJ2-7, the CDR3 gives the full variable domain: GAGVSQSPRYKVAKRGQDVALRCDPISGHVSLFWYQQALGQGPEFLTYFQNEAQLDKSGLPSDRFFAERPEGSVSTLKIQRTQQEDSAVYLCASSYLDHYEQYFGPGTRLTVT.

CDR3 nucleotide sequence: TGCGCCAGCAGCTTAGGGGGCGTTCACAATGAGCAGTTCTTC. Translated: CASSLGGVHNEQFF. The chain combines TRBV5-1 with TRBJ2-1, with TRBD1 identical over 7 bases. The CDR3 has 14 residues. CDR1 is SGHRS, CDR2 YFSETQ, per germline. Germline trimming cut 2 bases from V and 5 bases from J; bases unmatched to any gene: 4.

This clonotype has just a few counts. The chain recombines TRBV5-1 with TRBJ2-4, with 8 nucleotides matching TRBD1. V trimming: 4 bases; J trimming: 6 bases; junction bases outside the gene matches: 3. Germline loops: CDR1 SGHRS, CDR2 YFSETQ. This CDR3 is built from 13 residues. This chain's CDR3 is CASSPGTGNIQYF. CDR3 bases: TGCGCCAGCAGCCCCGGGACAGGAAACATTCAGTACTTC.

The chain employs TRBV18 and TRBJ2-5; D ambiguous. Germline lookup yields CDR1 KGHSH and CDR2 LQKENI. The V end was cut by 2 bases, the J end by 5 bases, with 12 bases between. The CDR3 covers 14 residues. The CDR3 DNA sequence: TGTGCCAGCTCACCAATTCTGGCAGAGGAGACCCAGTACTTC. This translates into CASSPILAEETQYF.

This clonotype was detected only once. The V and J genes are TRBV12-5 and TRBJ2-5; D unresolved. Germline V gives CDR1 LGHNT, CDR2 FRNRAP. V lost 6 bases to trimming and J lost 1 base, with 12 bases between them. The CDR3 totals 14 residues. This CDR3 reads CASGASVLQETQYF. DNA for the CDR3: TGTGCTAGTGGAGCGAGTGTCCTCCAAGAGACCCAGTACTTC.

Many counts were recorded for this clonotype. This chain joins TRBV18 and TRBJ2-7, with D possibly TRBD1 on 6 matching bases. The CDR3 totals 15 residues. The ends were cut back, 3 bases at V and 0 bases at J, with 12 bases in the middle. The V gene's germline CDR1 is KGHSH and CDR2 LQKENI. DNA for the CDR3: TGTGCCAGCTCACCCGCACAGGGATTCTCCTACGAGCAGTACTTC. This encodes CASSPAQGFSYEQYF. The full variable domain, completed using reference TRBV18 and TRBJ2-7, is NAGVMQNPRHLVRRRGQEARLRCSPMKGHSHVYWYRQLPEEGLKFMVYLQKENIIDESGMPKERFSAEFPKEGPSILRIQQVVRGDSAAYFCASSPAQGFSYEQYFGPGTRLTVT.

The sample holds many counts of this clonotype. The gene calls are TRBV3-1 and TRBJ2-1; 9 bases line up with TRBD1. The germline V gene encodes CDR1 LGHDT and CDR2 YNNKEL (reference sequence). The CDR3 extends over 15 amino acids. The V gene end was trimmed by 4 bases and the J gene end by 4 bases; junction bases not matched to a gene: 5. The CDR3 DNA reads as TGTGCCAGCAGCCCTACAGGGGGCGGTTACAATGAGCAGTTCTTC. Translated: CASSPTGGGYNEQFF.